These 28 T cell receptor beta chains were all obtained from the same sample, sequenced in a study of T cells in Graves' hyperthyroidism and ophthalmopathy. Amplified regions were TCR beta CDR3 sequences from RNA transcripts. First-round RT-PCR of the TCR CDR3 relied on the HTBI primer set. Using its own MiXCR run on the multiplex PCR reads, TCRdb lists one record per CDR3 protein. Of 500,000 to 600,000 distinct CDR3 sequences detected, nearly 20% appear once; the ten largest clones hold approximately 50%. The sequencing input was blood. These receptor sequences come from a man aged 40-49 years with Graves' ophthalmopathy.

This clonotype was seen more than once but under ten times. V and J are TRBV2 and TRBJ2-1; 8 bases line up with TRBD2. Trimming took 8 bases from V and 7 from J; bases not matched to a gene: 7. Germline V gene data show CDR1 as SNHLY and CDR2 as FYNNEI. The CDR3 has 13 amino acids. The CDR3 DNA is TGTGCCAGCTCGGGGGGGGGTGAGAATGAGCAGTTCTTC. This sequence encodes CASSGGGENEQFF.

This clonotype has ten or more counts. The J gene is TRBJ2-2, the V gene TRBV7-8, with D uncertain. The CDR3 loop spans 16 amino acids. CDR1 and CDR2 (germline): SGHVS, FQNEAQ. The germline V and J ends were trimmed by 5 bases and 7 bases, with 20 bases remaining between them. The chain's CDR3 is CASSLLLILGGGELFF. The CDR3 DNA follows: TGTGCCAGCAGCCTATTATTGATTCTAGGTGGCGGGGAGCTGTTTTTT.

This clonotype was found many times. The rearrangement links TRBV20-1 to TRBJ2-6, with D hard to call. Trimming shortened V by 3 bases and J by 1 base, and 10 bases separated the two germline ends. CDR3 size: 15 residues. In germline, CDR1 is DFQATT, CDR2 SNEGSKA (reference sequence). This CDR3 reads CSASKGVSGANVLTF. CDR3 nucleotide sequence: TGCAGTGCTAGTAAAGGAGTATCTGGGGCCAACGTCCTGACTTTC.

The sample holds many counts of this clonotype. This chain links TRBV18 with TRBJ1-3; D remains ambiguous. V gave up 3 bases and J gave up 0 bases, with 12 bases separating them. This CDR3 contains 16 residues. CDR1 KGHSH and CDR2 LQKENI come from the germline V gene. The CDR3 here is CASSPLNGNSGNTIYF. The CDR3 nucleotides read TGTGCCAGCTCACCGTTGAACGGGAACTCTGGAAACACCATATATTTT.

This chain links TRBV5-1 with TRBJ1-1; D gene unclear. There are 14 residues in the CDR3. Looked up from germline, CDR1 is SGHRS and CDR2 is YFSETQ. Between the trimmed V and J ends, which lost 3 bases and 1 base, there was a span of 10 bases. CDR3: CASSSGNTNTEAFF. The CDR3 region has the DNA TGCGCCAGCAGCTCGGGAAACACGAACACTGAAGCTTTCTTT.

V is TRBV9 and J is TRBJ2-2; 8 bases align to TRBD2. Unmatched junction bases numbered 6, after V lost 0 bases and J lost 5 bases. This CDR3 is 16 amino acids long. Per germline, CDR1 SGDLS and CDR2 YYNGEE. CDR3 in DNA: TGTGCCAGCAGCGTAGGAGCGGGAGCGAGGACCGGGGAGCTGTTTTTT. As protein: CASSVGAGARTGELFF.

J is TRBJ2-2 and V is TRBV18; D perhaps matches TRBD1 (6 bases). The CDR3 covers 15 residues. Germline loops: CDR1 KGHSH, CDR2 LQKENI. V lost 5 bases and J 1 base, leaving 11 bases between the germline ends. In nucleotides, the CDR3 is TGTGCCAGCTCAGAACAACAGGGGAACACCGGGGAGCTGTTTTTT. Translating it yields CASSEQQGNTGELFF.

This clonotype was seen more than once but under ten times. V usage is TRBV5-1 and J usage is TRBJ2-2; no reliable D call. Trimming pared 5 bases from V and 5 bases from J, leaving 7 bases between. The CDR3 length is 12 residues. The germline gives CDR1 SGHRS, CDR2 YFSETQ. CDR3 protein: CASRTSTGELFF. For the CDR3, the DNA is TGCGCCAGCAGGACCTCTACCGGGGAGCTGTTTTTT.

This clonotype was counted at least ten times. The V and J genes are TRBV3-1 and TRBJ1-1; the D is unclear. This CDR3 has 14 amino acids. Trimming took 0 bases from V and 1 from J, leaving 6 bases between them. Germline V gene sequence: CDR1 LGHDT, CDR2 YNNKEL (reference sequence). CDR3 amino acids: CASSQEDGNTEAFF. The CDR3 nucleotides read TGTGCCAGCAGCCAAGAGGACGGGAACACTGAAGCTTTCTTT.

Comment on this clonotype: One end of the junction does not line up with germline, which may come from a read error. V is TRBV7-9 and J is TRBJ2-2, with no clear D. Germline lookup yields CDR1 SEHNR and CDR2 FQNEAQ (reference sequence). This CDR3 is 11 amino acids long. CDR3 residues: CASGNPGELFF. CDR3 in DNA: TGTGCCAGCGGGAACCCCGGGGAGCTGTTTTTT. The full variable domain, rest sourced from reference TRBV7-9 and TRBJ2-2, is DTGVSQNPRHKITKRGQNVTFRCDPISEHNRLYWYRQTLGQGPEFLTYFQNEAQLEKSRLLSDRFSAERPKGSFSTLEIQRTEQGDSAMYLCASGNPGELFFGEGSRLTVL.

This chain uses TRBV5-1 with TRBJ2-3, with TRBD2 matching over 8 bases. CDR1 SGHRS and CDR2 YFSETQ come from the germline V gene. Germline trimming cut 7 bases from V and 4 bases from J; bases unmatched to any gene: 14. The CDR3 totals 16 residues. This CDR3 is CASSSMDGGAADTQYF. The CDR3 DNA reads as TGCGCCAGCTCCTCGATGGACGGGGGGGCCGCAGATACGCAGTATTTT.

J is TRBJ2-7 and V is TRBV28; D tentatively fits TRBD1 or TRBD2 (5 bases each). V lost 4 bases, J lost 7 bases, and 20 bases lay in between. CDR1 is MDHEN, CDR2 SYDVKM, per germline. The CDR3 is 15 amino acids. The CDR3 reads CASSSSGGWSREQYF. DNA of the CDR3: TGTGCCAGCAGTTCGTCTGGGGGATGGTCGAGAGAGCAGTACTTC.

In this sample, this clonotype turned up a few times. V gene TRBV20-1 combines with J gene TRBJ2-7; D may be TRBD1 (6 bases). V was cut by 3 bases and J by 0 bases, with 6 bases left in between. Germline V gives CDR1 DFQATT, CDR2 SNEGSKA (reference sequence). This CDR3 contains 12 residues. The CDR3 DNA is TGCAGTGCTAGGGACAGCTCCTACGAGCAGTACTTC. It specifies CSARDSSYEQYF.

This clonotype occurred many times. As DNA, the CDR3 is TGTGCCAGCATTACCAGGTGGGACACTGAAGCTTTCTTT. Its translation: CASITRWDTEAFF. This chain joins TRBV2 and TRBJ1-1, with unresolved D. The CDR3 runs to 13 residues. V was trimmed by 7 bases and J by 3 bases, leaving 12 bases between them. Germline V lookup: CDR1 SNHLY, CDR2 FYNNEI.

This clonotype was seen a handful of times. The chain is built from TRBV30 and TRBJ1-3; TRBD1 matches at 8 bases. CDR1 is GTSNPN and CDR2 is SVGIG in the germline V gene (reference sequence). The ends lost 7 bases at V and 4 bases at J; junction bases unmatched: 3. The CDR3 is 12 residues long. The CDR3 DNA is TGTGCCTTGACAGGGGCGGGAAACACCATATATTTT. As protein: CALTGAGNTIYF.

This clonotype has a count of ten or more. This chain links TRBV28 with TRBJ1-1; D remains ambiguous. Germline-derived CDR1 and CDR2 are MDHEN and SYDVKM. CDR3 length: 13 amino acids. Deletions cut 2 bases from V and 3 bases from J, with 7 bases between. CDR3 in amino acids: CASSLGQYTEAFF. The CDR3 DNA sequence: TGTGCCAGCAGTTTAGGGCAGTACACTGAAGCTTTCTTT.

This chain joins TRBV12-3 or TRBV12-4 and TRBJ2-3; 9 nucleotides line up with TRBD2. V was clipped by 0 bases and J by 6 bases; unmatched bases: 1. The CDR3 loop spans 14 amino acids. As DNA, the CDR3 is TGTGCCAGCAGTTTAGCTAGCGGGAGTGATACGCAGTATTTT. It is translated as CASSLASGSDTQYF.

This clonotype showed up many times. This chain connects TRBV5-1 to TRBJ1-2, with D perhaps matching TRBD1 (5 bases). Germline V CDR1 and CDR2: SGHRS, YFSETQ. V was shortened by 2 bases and J by 2 bases, with 10 bases between the two germline ends. The CDR3 covers 14 residues. CDR3 loop: CASSFLQGNYGYTF. DNA of the CDR3: TGCGCCAGCAGCTTCCTTCAGGGAAACTATGGCTACACCTTC.

V is TRBV29-1 and J is TRBJ1-1; D perhaps matches TRBD1 (6 bases). Trimming cost V 6 bases and J 0 bases, with 17 bases left between them. Germline V CDR1 and CDR2: SQVTM, ANQGSEA. The CDR3 covers 15 residues. CDR3 in DNA: TGCAGCGTCCTTTTGAGGCAGGGGATGAACACTGAAGCTTTCTTT. Its protein product is CSVLLRQGMNTEAFF.

The rearrangement joins TRBV6-4 to TRBJ1-2, with 8 nucleotides matching TRBD1. CDR3 length equals 13 residues. The junction had 7 bases not matched to a gene; V was cut back by 5 bases and J by 8 bases. Germline assignment: CDR1 MRHNA and CDR2 SNTAGT. CDR3 amino acids: CASSYDRGQGYTF. DNA of the CDR3: TGTGCCAGCAGTTACGACAGGGGACAGGGCTACACCTTC.

This clonotype occurred many times. The chain combines TRBV20-1 with TRBJ2-3, with 7 bases lining up with TRBD2. The CDR3 has 15 amino acids. The ends lost 3 bases at V and 2 bases at J; junction bases unmatched: 8. CDR1 DFQATT and CDR2 SNEGSKA come from the germline V gene (reference sequence). The CDR3 bases are TGCAGTGCTAGTGTTAGCGGGTACAACACAGATACGCAGTATTTT. As protein: CSASVSGYNTDTQYF.

This clonotype was seen at least ten times. V is TRBV18 and J is TRBJ1-1, with TRBD1 matching 9 bases. The CDR3 spans 14 residues. V shed 0 bases and J 8 bases; nucleotides not matched to a gene: 4. Germline values: CDR1 KGHSH, CDR2 LQKENI. In nucleotides, the CDR3 is TGTGCCAGCTCACCACCGGGAACAGGGGGCGAAGCTTTCTTT. Protein product: CASSPPGTGGEAFF.

The V and J genes are TRBV2 and TRBJ1-5, with D possibly TRBD1 on 6 matching bases. The CDR3 spans 14 residues. Germline loops: CDR1 SNHLY, CDR2 FYNNEI. V was cut by 5 bases and J by 8 bases, with 16 bases left in between. The chain's CDR3 is CASSFGQLIKPQHF. The CDR3 DNA reads TGTGCCAGCAGTTTTGGACAGCTTATCAAGCCCCAGCATTTT.

This rearrangement joins TRBV15 to TRBJ2-2, with a possible D match to TRBD2 (7 bases). Germline-derived CDR1 and CDR2 are LNHNV and YYDKDF (reference sequence). V lost 1 base, J lost 4 bases, and 10 bases lay in between. This CDR3 region has 15 residues. CDR3 sequence: CATSRAGGSTGELFF. In DNA, the CDR3 is TGTGCCACCAGCAGAGCGGGGGGCAGCACCGGGGAGCTGTTTTTT.

The genes are TRBV9 and TRBJ2-7, with no clear D. The CDR3 has 14 residues. Germline V gene data show CDR1 as SGDLS and CDR2 as YYNGEE. V was pared by 1 base and J by 2 bases, with 10 bases between. The CDR3 loop reads CASSVRTDTYEQYF. CDR3 DNA: TGTGCCAGCAGCGTACGGACGGATACCTACGAGCAGTACTTC.

The chain employs TRBV20-1 and TRBJ2-4; D gene ambiguous. Germline V CDR1 and CDR2: DFQATT, SNEGSKA (reference sequence). V gave up 6 bases and J gave up 8 bases, with 14 bases separating them. This CDR3 region has 12 residues. Written as DNA, the CDR3 is TGCAGTGCCCAGAGGTCCGAAGACATTCAGTACTTC. Encoded protein: CSAQRSEDIQYF.

This clonotype was seen ten or more times. The genes are TRBV29-1 and TRBJ1-1, with D possibly being TRBD1 (5 bases). The CDR3 consists of 12 residues. The V gene lost 5 bases and the J gene lost 8 bases, with 15 bases spanning the gap. Germline values: CDR1 SQVTM, CDR2 ANQGSEA. The DNA for the CDR3 is TGCAGCGTTCAACCCTCAGGGTACGAAGCTTTCTTT. It is translated as CSVQPSGYEAFF. Variable domain in full (rest from reference TRBV29-1 and TRBJ1-1): SAVISQKPSRDICQRGTSLTIQCQVDSQVTMMFWYRQQPGQSLTLIATANQGSEATYESGFVIDKFPISRPNLTFSTLTVSNMSPEDSSIYLCSVQPSGYEAFFGQGTRLTVV.

This chain joins TRBV20-1 and TRBJ2-7; D might be TRBD2 (5 bases). The CDR3 contains 12 residues. Trimming shortened V by 4 bases and J by 2 bases, and 9 bases separated the two germline ends. CDR1 DFQATT and CDR2 SNEGSKA come from the germline V gene (reference sequence). As DNA, the CDR3 is TGCAGTGCTACCGACTACACCTACGAGCAGTACTTC. This codes for CSATDYTYEQYF.